Sequencing of this T cell receptor (beta chain) was carried out in a study of beta chain features in type 1 diabetes. Points from the study as a whole: High TCR expression in some cells could lead to their over-representation in cDNA sequencing. Moderate yet significant TCRB CDR3 shortening was seen in Type 1 diabetes patients in all four CD4+ subsets.

With regard to this clone: Its antigen is unknown.

This CDR3 is built from 16 residues. The junction had 18 bases not matched to a gene; V was cut back by 3 bases and J by 13 bases. The germline V gene encodes CDR1 GTSNPN and CDR2 SVGIG (reference sequence). Reverse transcribing all isolated RNA meant expressed TCRB transcripts were sequenced. Clones were sequenced by immunoSEQ multiplex PCR, and TCRdb holds only the in-frame ones, with some missing. Of hundreds of thousands of clones detected, 15% appear once; the ten largest clones hold less than 0.02%. Material: naive CD4+ T cells from blood. The rearrangement links TRBV30 to TRBJ1-6; 7 nucleotides line up with TRBD1. The sequence came from a man aged 18 to 35 with type 1 diabetes. The CDR3 reads CAWRAPLTGVLGPLHF. CDR3 in DNA: TGTGCCTGGAGGGCTCCTCTAACAGGGGTGCTCGGGCCCCTCCACTTT.